These 18 T cell receptor beta chains share one sample of origin, sequenced in a study of response to subunit inactivated influenza vaccine. TCRdb re-analysed the RT-PCR reads in MiXCR, keeping a single row per CDR3 protein. Of around 500,000 distinct CDR3 sequences listed, approximately 11% are singletons. The source material was PBMCs from blood, sampled 40 to 50 days after vaccination. The origin of the receptors is a man aged 50 to 60 who received an inactivated influenza vaccine.

There are a few counts of this clonotype. The chain links TRBV20-1 to TRBJ2-3; D gene ambiguous. Germline V gene sequence: CDR1 DFQATT, CDR2 SNEGSKA (reference sequence). V was shortened by 0 bases and J by 0 bases, with 7 bases between the two germline ends. The CDR3 spans 14 residues. DNA for the CDR3: TGCAGTGCTAGAGATGGGTGGAGCACAGATACGCAGTATTTT. Protein sequence: CSARDGWSTDTQYF.

This clonotype was counted at least ten times. The rearrangement links TRBV10-3 to TRBJ2-5; D gene uncertain. The V end lost 8 bases, the J end lost 1 base, and 8 bases lay between the germline ends. Germline V gives CDR1 ENHRY, CDR2 SYGVKD. CDR3 length: 12 amino acids. CDR3 loop: CAIAAAQETQYF. The DNA of the CDR3 is TGTGCCATCGCGGCAGCCCAAGAGACCCAGTACTTC.

This clonotype was counted only a few times. This CDR3 reads CASSQDRALGGYTF. For the CDR3, the DNA is TGCGCCAGCAGCCAAGATAGGGCTCTGGGGGGCTACACCTTC. The chain uses TRBV4-3 and TRBJ1-2; D uncertain. V was cut by 0 bases and J by 8 bases, with 13 bases left in between. CDR3 length: 14 amino acids. CDR1 and CDR2 from the germline V gene are LGHNA and YSLEER.

This clonotype was picked up many times. The chain combines TRBV7-3 with TRBJ2-5; D ambiguous. Germline-derived CDR1 and CDR2 are SGHTA and FQGTGA. The CDR3 totals 13 residues. Trimming took 2 bases from V and 4 from J, leaving 8 bases between them. The DNA of the CDR3 is TGTGCCAGCAGCTTAGGGGTGGGAGAGACCCAGTACTTC. It codes for CASSLGVGETQYF.

This clonotype was counted only a few times. The J gene is TRBJ1-1, the V gene TRBV4-1; tentatively, D is TRBD1 (5 bases). Trimming took off 3 bases at V and 0 bases at J, with 11 bases between the two ends. CDR3 size: 15 residues. Germline CDR1 is MGHRA and CDR2 is YSYEKL. CDR3 sequence (DNA): TGCGCCAGCAGCCAGGGGTGGGGCTTGAACACTGAAGCTTTCTTT. Protein sequence: CASSQGWGLNTEAFF.

V gene TRBV6-2 or TRBV6-3 combines with J gene TRBJ2-2; 13 bases are shared with TRBD2. The V and J ends lost 4 bases and 6 bases, in that order; junction bases with no gene match: 5. The V gene's germline CDR1 is MNHEY and CDR2 SVGEGT. The CDR3 is 16 amino acids. This CDR3 is CASSSSGLAGPGELFF. The CDR3 DNA sequence: TGTGCCAGCAGTTCCTCGGGACTAGCGGGACCCGGGGAGCTGTTTTTT.

The J gene is TRBJ1-5, the V gene TRBV7-6; 7 positions agree with TRBD1. Trimming at V came to 5 bases and at J to 4 bases, leaving 8 bases not matched to a gene. The CDR3 contains 15 residues. Germline assignment: CDR1 SGHVS and CDR2 FNYEAQ. The CDR3 nucleotides are TGTGCCAGCAGCCTCGAACAGGGGACTAATCAGCCCCAGCATTTT. It yields the protein CASSLEQGTNQPQHF.

V and J are TRBV6-2 or TRBV6-3 and TRBJ2-1, with TRBD2 matching over 9 bases. V shed 2 bases and J 6 bases; nucleotides not matched to a gene: 5. CDR3 size: 15 residues. Germline CDR1 MNHEY, CDR2 SVGEGT. The chain's CDR3 is CASSYAASGANEQFF. In nucleotides, the CDR3 is TGTGCCAGCAGTTACGCGGCTAGCGGGGCCAATGAGCAGTTCTTC.

This clonotype appeared many times. V is TRBV20-1 and J is TRBJ2-3; 11 bases agree with TRBD2. This CDR3 is built from 15 residues. V lost 3 bases, J lost 6 bases, and 8 bases stayed unmatched. The germline CDR1 and CDR2 sequences are DFQATT and SNEGSKA (reference sequence). This chain's CDR3 is CSARRTSGRGDTQYF. The CDR3 DNA follows: TGCAGTGCTAGGCGTACTAGCGGGAGAGGGGATACGCAGTATTTT.

The rearrangement links TRBV6-1 to TRBJ2-1, with TRBD2 as a possible D gene (5 bases). V was pared by 7 bases and J by 1 base, with 17 bases between. The CDR3 is made up of 16 amino acids. Germline lookup yields CDR1 MNHNS and CDR2 SASEGT. The CDR3 spells CASTADGVSSYNEQFF. CDR3 bases: TGTGCCAGCACCGCCGACGGGGTGTCTTCCTACAATGAGCAGTTCTTC.

This clonotype was picked up many times. This chain uses TRBV29-1 with TRBJ2-2; D may be TRBD2 (5 bases). CDR3 length equals 11 residues. Trimming shortened V by 7 bases and J by 16 bases, and 19 bases separated the two germline ends. Germline-derived CDR1 and CDR2 are SQVTM and ANQGSEA. The CDR3 is CSADLQGSRFF. CDR3 bases: TGCAGCGCTGATTTGCAAGGGAGTAGGTTTTTT.

This clonotype was recorded a few times. The chain carries TRBV20-1 and TRBJ2-5, with a weak D call TRBD1 (6 bases). The germline CDR1 and CDR2 sequences are DFQATT and SNEGSKA (reference sequence). The V end lost 1 base, the J end lost 1 base, and 10 bases lay between the germline ends. This CDR3 has 14 amino acids. The CDR3 DNA reads as TGCAGTGCTAGAGGGAGGACAGCCCAAGAGACCCAGTACTTC. Its translation is CSARGRTAQETQYF.

This clonotype was observed a few times. The chain joins TRBV2 to TRBJ2-7, with a weak D call TRBD2 (6 bases). The germline V gene has CDR1 SNHLY and CDR2 FYNNEI. This CDR3 has 11 amino acids. V was shortened by 10 bases and J by 5 bases, with 12 bases between the two germline ends. CDR3 loop: CATLSGHEQYF. The DNA for the CDR3 is TGTGCCACACTAAGCGGGCACGAGCAGTACTTC.

The chain links TRBV28 to TRBJ2-1, with D tentatively TRBD2 (5 bases). The germline CDR1 and CDR2 sequences are MDHEN and SYDVKM. Trimming took 5 bases from V and 9 from J, leaving 17 bases between them. The CDR3 sequence is 14 residues long. For the CDR3, the DNA is TGTGCCAGCAGTGCAGGTCAACGGGGTGGTGAGCAGTTCTTC. Amino acid sequence: CASSAGQRGGEQFF.

V gene TRBV7-9 combines with J gene TRBJ1-1; D call uncertain. The CDR3 extends over 11 amino acids. The germline gives CDR1 SEHNR, CDR2 FQNEAQ (reference sequence). V was trimmed by 1 base and J by 13 bases, leaving 10 bases between them. The CDR3 region is CASSLGLMGFF. The CDR3 nucleotides read TGTGCCAGCAGCTTAGGTCTCATGGGTTTCTTT.

This clonotype has just a few counts. The chain uses TRBV5-1 and TRBJ1-6; D gene ambiguous. The CDR3 runs to 15 residues. Trimming took off 0 bases at V and 10 bases at J, with 14 bases between the two ends. CDR1 is SGHRS, CDR2 YFSETQ, per germline. The DNA of the CDR3 is TGCGCCAGCAGCTTGGGGTCAGACGTAGGATCACCCCTCCACTTT. It yields the protein CASSLGSDVGSPLHF.

In its sample, this clonotype was seen many times. This chain joins TRBV7-9 and TRBJ2-5; a possible D gene is TRBD1 (6 bases). V gave up 2 bases and J gave up 0 bases, with 10 bases separating them. Germline values: CDR1 SEHNR, CDR2 FQNEAQ (reference sequence). The CDR3 contains 15 residues. The CDR3 region has the DNA TGTGCCAGCAGCTTACAAGGGACACACCAAGAGACCCAGTACTTC. Residues: CASSLQGTHQETQYF.

This clonotype occurred many times. The V call is TRBV6-5, the J call TRBJ1-1; the D is unclear. There are 16 residues in the CDR3. Germline-derived CDR1 and CDR2 are MNHEY and SVGAGI. V dropped 0 bases and J dropped 4 bases, with 15 bases sitting between them. CDR3 DNA sequence: TGTGCCAGCAGTTACTCTAAGACCCCCAGAGGCACTGAAGCTTTCTTT. Its protein is CASSYSKTPRGTEAFF.